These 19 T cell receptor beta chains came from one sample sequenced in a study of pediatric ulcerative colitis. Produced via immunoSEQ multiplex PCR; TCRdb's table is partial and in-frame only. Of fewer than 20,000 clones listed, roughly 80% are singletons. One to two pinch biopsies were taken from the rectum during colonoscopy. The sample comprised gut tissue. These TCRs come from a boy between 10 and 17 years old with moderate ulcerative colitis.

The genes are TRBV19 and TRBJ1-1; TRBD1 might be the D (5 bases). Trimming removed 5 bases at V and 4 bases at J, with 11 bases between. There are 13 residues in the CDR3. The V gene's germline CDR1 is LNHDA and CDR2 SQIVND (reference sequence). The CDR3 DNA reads TGTGCCAGTAGTTTTCGACAGACCACTGAAGCTTTCTTT. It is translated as CASSFRQTTEAFF.

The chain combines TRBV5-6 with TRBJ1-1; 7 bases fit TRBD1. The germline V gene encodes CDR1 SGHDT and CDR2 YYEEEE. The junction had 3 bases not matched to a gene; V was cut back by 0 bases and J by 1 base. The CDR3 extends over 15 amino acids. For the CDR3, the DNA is TGTGCCAGCAGCTTGGGTCGACAGGGGAACACTGAAGCTTTCTTT. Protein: CASSLGRQGNTEAFF. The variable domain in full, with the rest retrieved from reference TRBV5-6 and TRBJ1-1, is DAGVTQSPTHLIKTRGQQVTLRCSPKSGHDTVSWYQQALGQGPQFIFQYYEEEERQRGNFPDRFSGHQFPNYSSELNVNALLLGDSALYLCASSLGRQGNTEAFFGQGTRLTVV.

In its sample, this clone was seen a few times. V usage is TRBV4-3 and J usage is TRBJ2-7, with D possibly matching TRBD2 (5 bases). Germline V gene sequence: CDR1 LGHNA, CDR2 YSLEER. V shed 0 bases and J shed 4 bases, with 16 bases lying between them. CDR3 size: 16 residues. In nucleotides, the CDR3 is TGCGCCAGCAGCCAAGATTGGGCCGTAGCGTGGTACGAGCAGTACTTC. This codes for CASSQDWAVAWYEQYF.

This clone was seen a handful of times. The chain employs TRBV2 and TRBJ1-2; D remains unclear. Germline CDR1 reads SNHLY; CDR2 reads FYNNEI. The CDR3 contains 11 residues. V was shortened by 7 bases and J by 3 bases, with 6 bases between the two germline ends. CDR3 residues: CASTRDYGYTF. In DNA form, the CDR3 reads TGTGCCAGCACCCGGGACTATGGCTACACCTTC.

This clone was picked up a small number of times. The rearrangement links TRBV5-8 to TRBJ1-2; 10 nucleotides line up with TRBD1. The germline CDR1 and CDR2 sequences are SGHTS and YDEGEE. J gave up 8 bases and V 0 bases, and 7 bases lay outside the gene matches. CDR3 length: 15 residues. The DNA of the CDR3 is TGTGCCAGCAGCTTGGCCGAGGACAGGGGGGGAGGCTACACCTTC. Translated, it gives CASSLAEDRGGGYTF.

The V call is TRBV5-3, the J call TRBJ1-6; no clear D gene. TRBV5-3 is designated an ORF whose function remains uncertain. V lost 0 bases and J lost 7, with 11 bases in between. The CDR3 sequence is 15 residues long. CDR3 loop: CARSLVNTGNSPLHF. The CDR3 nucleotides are TGTGCCAGAAGCTTGGTTAACACGGGGAATTCACCCCTCCACTTT.

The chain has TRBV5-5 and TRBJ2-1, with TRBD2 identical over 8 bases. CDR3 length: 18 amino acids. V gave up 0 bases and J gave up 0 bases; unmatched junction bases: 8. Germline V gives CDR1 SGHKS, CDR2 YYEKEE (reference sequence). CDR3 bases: TGTGCCAGCAGCTTGGTGGGGAGCGGGGGAAGCTCCTACAATGAGCAGTTCTTC. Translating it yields CASSLVGSGGSSYNEQFF.

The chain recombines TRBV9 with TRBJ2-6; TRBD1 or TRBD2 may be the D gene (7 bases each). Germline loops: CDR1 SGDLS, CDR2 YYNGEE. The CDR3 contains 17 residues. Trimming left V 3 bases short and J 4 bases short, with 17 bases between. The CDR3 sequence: CASSAPRGGRGANVLTF. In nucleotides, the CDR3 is TGTGCCAGCAGCGCGCCCAGGGGGGGCAGAGGGGCCAACGTCCTGACTTTC. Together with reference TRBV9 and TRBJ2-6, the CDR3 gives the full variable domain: DSGVTQTPKHLITATGQRVTLRCSPRSGDLSVYWYQQSLDQGLQFLIQYYNGEERAKGNILERFSAQQFPDLHSELNLSSLELGDSALYFCASSAPRGGRGANVLTFGAGSRLTVL.

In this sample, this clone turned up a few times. Here the CDR3 DNA reads TGTGCCAGCAGCCCGAGGACAGGAAACTACGAGCAGTACTTC. Its translation is CASSPRTGNYEQYF. This chain joins TRBV9 and TRBJ2-7; 7 positions agree with TRBD1. Germline V gene sequence: CDR1 SGDLS, CDR2 YYNGEE. The CDR3 loop spans 14 amino acids. V lost 4 bases to trimming and J lost 3 bases; unmatched junction nucleotides: 7.

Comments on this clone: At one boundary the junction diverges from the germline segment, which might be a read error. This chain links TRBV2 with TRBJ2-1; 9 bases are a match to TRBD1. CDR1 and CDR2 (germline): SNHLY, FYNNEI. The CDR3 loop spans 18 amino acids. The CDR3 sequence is CASREGPSGTGPYNEQFF. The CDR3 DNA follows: TGTGCCAGCAGGGAAGGGCCTTCCGGGACAGGGCCATACAATGAGCAGTTCTTC.

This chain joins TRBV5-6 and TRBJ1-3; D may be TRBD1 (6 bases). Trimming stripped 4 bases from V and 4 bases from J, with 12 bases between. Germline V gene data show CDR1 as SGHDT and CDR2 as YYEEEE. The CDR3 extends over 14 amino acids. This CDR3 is CASSLLQGGNTIYF. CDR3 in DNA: TGTGCCAGCAGCCTTCTGCAGGGGGGAAACACCATATATTTT. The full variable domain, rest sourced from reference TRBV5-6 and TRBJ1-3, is DAGVTQSPTHLIKTRGQQVTLRCSPKSGHDTVSWYQQALGQGPQFIFQYYEEEERQRGNFPDRFSGHQFPNYSSELNVNALLLGDSALYLCASSLLQGGNTIYFGEGSWLTVV.

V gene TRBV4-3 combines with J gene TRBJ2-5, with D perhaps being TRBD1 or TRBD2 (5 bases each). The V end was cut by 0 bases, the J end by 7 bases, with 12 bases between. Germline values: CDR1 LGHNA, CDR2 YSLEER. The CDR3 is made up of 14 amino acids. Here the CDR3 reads CASSQDAPGATQYF. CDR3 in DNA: TGCGCCAGCAGCCAAGATGCCCCCGGGGCGACCCAGTACTTC.

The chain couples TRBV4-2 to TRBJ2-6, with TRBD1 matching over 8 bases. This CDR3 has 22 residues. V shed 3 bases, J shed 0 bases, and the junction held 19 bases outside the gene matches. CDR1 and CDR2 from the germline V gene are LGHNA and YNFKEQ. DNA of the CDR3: TGTGCCAGCAGCCAGAGCTCAGGACAGGGAGGCCGAATTTTCTCTGGGGCCAACGTCCTGACTTTC. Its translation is CASSQSSGQGGRIFSGANVLTF.

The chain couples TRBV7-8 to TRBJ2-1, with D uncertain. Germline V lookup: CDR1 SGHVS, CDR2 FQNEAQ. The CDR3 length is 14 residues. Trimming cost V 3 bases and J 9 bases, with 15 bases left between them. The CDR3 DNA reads TGTGCCAGCAGCTTCACGGATATCTCGGGTGAGCAGTTCTTC. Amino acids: CASSFTDISGEQFF.

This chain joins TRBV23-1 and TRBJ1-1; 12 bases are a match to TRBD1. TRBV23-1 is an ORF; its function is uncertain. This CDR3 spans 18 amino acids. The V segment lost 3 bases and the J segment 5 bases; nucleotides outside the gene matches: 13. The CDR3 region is CASSHFNWGQGARTEAFF. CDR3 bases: TGCGCCAGCAGTCATTTTAATTGGGGACAGGGGGCGCGAACTGAAGCTTTCTTT.

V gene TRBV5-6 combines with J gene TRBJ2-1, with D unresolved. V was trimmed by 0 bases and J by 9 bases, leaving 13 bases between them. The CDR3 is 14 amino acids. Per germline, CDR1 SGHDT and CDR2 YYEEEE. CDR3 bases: TGTGCCAGCAGCTTGGGTAGTAGCATAGGTGAGCAGTTCTTC. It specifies CASSLGSSIGEQFF.

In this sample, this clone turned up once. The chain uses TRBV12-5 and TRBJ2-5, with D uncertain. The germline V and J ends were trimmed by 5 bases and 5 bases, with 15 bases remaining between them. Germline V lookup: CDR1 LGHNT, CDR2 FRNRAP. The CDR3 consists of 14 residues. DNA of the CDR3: TGTGCTAGTGGTGGATCGGGCCCGATTGAGACCCAGTACTTC. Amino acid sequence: CASGGSGPIETQYF. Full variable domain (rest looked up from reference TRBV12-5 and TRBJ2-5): DARVTQTPRHKVTEMGQEVTMRCQPILGHNTVFWYRQTMMQGLELLAYFRNRAPLDDSGMPKDRFSAEMPDATLATLKIQPSEPRDSAVYFCASGGSGPIETQYFGPGTRLLVL.

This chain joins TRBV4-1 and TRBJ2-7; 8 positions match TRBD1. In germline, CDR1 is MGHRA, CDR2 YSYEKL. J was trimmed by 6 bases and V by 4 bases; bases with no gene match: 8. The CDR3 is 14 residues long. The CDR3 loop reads CASSPKQGASEQYF. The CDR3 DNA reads TGCGCCAGCAGCCCTAAGCAGGGGGCTTCCGAGCAGTACTTC.

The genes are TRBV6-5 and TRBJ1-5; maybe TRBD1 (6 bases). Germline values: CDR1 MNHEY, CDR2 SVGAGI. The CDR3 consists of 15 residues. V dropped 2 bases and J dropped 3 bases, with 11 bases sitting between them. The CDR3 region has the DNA TGTGCCAGCAGTTACGCGAGGGGGATCAATCAGCCCCAGCATTTT. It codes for CASSYARGINQPQHF.